This section outlines one TCR beta chain sequence together with its context. Its antigen is not identified. This sample was included in a study of T-cell memory formation after mild COVID-19. 5'RACE, which relied on constant-segment primers, yielded TCR alpha and TCR beta cDNA libraries carrying sample barcodes and UMIs. One entry per CDR3 protein, called by TCRdb with MiXCR from the 5' RACE reads. Of roughly 160,000 distinct CDR3 sequences listed, approximately 10% are singletons. Germline loops: CDR1 MNHEY, CDR2 SMNVEV (reference sequence). The CDR3 is made up of 12 amino acids. The trim removed 8 bases at V and 8 bases at J, leaving 6 bases unmatched. Study-wide points: Clones contracting across day 15 to 85 had a balanced CD4/CD8 profile; later expanding clones leaned CD4+.

The material sequenced was PBMCs or a T cell subset sorted from them (not recorded which). The V gene is TRBV27, the J gene TRBJ2-1, with 7 bases aligning to TRBD2. The clonotype originates from a man aged 18 to 30 who had mild COVID-19 (a few samples of this study predate the infection). Cell type and time point are not known. CDR3 sequence (DNA): TGTGCCAGCTGTACTCGGGGGGATGAGCAGTTCTTC. Protein product: CASCTRGDEQFF.